This entry concerns a single TCR beta chain. It lacks a known antigen. The sample holds no much larger clone one base away, and base qualities are not on file. This sample was included in a study of T cell changes during pregnancy in multiple sclerosis (dated by TCRdb to about 2019). About the full investigation: The study examined how the T cell repertoire changed over the course of pregnancy in women with multiple sclerosis.

The CDR1 and CDR2 encoded by the germline V gene (reference sequence) are GTSNPN and SVGIG. CDR3 length: 16 amino acids, cysteine to phenylalanine. Just CDR3 DNA is preserved here, 48 bases in frame from base 1. At the junction V is shortened by 0 bases and J by 4 bases, with 15 bases in between. Receptor libraries were prepared by the immunoSEQ multiplex PCR assay. Imported from immuneACCESS, the table was reduced by TCRdb to in-frame sequences with V and J called. These copies leave out some clones; in studies compared against another copy, an unresolved V gene accounts for under half, and the cause of the remainder is not known. The sample table holds more than 55,000 clones, of which approximately 89% were seen once. The ten largest account for 1.4% of the sample.

This TCR came from a female donor with multiple sclerosis, enrolled in a pregnancy study. The chain was built from TRBV30 and TRBJ2-2; possibly the D gene is TRBD1, per 5 matching bases. The material sequenced was peripheral blood, taken in the second trimester of pregnancy. The CDR3 reads as follows: CAWSVRAGSGTGELFF. The nucleotide sequence reads TGTGCCTGGAGTGTCCGGGCAGGGTCGGGCACCGGGGAGCTGTTTTTT.